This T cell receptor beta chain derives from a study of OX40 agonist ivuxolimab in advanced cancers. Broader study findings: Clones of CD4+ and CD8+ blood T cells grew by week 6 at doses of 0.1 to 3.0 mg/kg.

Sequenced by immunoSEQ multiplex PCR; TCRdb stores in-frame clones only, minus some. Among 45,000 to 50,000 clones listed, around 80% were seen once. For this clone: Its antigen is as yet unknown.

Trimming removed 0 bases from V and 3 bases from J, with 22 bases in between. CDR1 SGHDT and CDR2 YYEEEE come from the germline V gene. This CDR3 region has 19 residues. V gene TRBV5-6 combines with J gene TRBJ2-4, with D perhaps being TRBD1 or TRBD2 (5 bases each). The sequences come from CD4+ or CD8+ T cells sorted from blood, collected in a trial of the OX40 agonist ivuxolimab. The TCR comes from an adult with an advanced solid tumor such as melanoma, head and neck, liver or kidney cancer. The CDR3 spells CASSLAGQLGAFDKNIQYF. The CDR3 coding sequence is TGTGCCAGCAGCTTGGCGGGGCAACTAGGAGCGTTTGACAAAAACATTCAGTACTTC.